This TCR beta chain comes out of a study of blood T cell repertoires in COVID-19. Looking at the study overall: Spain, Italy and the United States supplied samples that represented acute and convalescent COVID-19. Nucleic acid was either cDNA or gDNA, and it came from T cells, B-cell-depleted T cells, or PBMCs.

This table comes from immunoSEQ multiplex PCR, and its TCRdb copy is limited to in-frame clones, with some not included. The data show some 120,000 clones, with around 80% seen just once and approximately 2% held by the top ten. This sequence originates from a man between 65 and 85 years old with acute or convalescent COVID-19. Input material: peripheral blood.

The CDR3 sequence: CAISGRRGNANTGELFF. For the CDR3, the DNA is TGTGCCATCAGTGGAAGGAGAGGAAACGCGAACACCGGGGAGCTGTTTTTT. The V and J genes are TRBV10-3 and TRBJ2-2, with D unclear. The CDR3 runs 17 residues. Trimming removed 4 bases from V and 0 bases from J, with 15 bases in between. In germline, CDR1 is ENHRY, CDR2 SYGVKD.